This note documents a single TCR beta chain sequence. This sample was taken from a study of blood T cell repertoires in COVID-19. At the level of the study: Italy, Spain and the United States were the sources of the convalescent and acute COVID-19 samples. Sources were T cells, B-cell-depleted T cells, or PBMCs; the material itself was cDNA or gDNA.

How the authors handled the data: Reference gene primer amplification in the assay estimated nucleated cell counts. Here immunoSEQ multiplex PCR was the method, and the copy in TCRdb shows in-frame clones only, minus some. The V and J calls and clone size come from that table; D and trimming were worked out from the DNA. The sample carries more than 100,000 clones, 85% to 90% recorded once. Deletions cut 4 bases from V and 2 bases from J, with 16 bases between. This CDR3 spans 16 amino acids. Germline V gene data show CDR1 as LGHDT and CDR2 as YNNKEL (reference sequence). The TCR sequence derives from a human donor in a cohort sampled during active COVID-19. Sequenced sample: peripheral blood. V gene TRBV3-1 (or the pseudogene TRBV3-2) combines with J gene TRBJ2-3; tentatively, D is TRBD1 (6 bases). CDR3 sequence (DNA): TGTGCCAGCAGCCCCTCCCGAGGGGGAGCCACAGATACGCAGTATTTT. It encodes CASSPSRGGATDTQYF.